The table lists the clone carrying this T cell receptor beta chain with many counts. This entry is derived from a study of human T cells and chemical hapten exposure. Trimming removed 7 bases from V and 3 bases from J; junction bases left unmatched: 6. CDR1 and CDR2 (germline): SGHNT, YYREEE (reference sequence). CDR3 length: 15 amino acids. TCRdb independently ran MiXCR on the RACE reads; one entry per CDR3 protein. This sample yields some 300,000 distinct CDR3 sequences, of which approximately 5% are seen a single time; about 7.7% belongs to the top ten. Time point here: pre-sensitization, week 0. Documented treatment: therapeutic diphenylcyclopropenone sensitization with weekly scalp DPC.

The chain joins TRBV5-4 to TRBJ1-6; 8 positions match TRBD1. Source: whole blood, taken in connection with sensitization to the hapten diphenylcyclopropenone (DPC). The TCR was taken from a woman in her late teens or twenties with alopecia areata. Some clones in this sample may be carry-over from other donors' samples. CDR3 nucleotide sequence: TGTGCCAGCGGACAGGGTGAGGTCTATAATTCACCCCTCCACTTT. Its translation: CASGQGEVYNSPLHF.